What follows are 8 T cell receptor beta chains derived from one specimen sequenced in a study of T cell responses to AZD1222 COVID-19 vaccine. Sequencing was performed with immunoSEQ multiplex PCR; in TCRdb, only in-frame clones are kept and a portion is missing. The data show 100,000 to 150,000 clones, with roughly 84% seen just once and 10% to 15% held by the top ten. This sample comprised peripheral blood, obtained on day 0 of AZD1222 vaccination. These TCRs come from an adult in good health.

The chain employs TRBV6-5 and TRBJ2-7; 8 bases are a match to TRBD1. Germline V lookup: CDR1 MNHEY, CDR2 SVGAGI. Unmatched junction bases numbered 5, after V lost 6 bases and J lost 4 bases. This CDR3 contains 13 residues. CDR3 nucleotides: TGTGCCAGCAGCCGGACAGGGACTTACGAGCAGTACTTC. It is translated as CASSRTGTYEQYF.

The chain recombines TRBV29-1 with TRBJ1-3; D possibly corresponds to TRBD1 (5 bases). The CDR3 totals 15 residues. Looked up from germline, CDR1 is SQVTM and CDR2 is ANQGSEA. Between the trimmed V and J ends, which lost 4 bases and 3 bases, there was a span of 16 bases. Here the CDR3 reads CSVVEAMGVGNTIYF. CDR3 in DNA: TGCAGCGTTGTAGAGGCGATGGGGGTTGGAAACACCATATATTTT.

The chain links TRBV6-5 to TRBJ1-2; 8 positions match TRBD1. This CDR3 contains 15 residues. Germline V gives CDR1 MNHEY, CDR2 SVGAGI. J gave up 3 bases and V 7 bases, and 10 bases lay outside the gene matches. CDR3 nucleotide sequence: TGTGCCAGCACCCCTGACAGGGGAAGTTACTATGGCTACACCTTC. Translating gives CASTPDRGSYYGYTF.

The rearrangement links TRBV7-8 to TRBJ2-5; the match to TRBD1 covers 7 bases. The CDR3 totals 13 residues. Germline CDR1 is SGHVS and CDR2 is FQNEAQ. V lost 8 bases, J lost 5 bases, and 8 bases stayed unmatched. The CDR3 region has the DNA TGTGCCAGCCGCAACAGGGGTCAGGAGACCCAGTACTTC. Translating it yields CASRNRGQETQYF.

CDR3 loop: CASSNPSSRKSTDTQYF. CDR3 bases: TGCGCCAGCAGCAACCCAAGCTCACGAAAGAGCACAGATACGCAGTATTTT. V usage is TRBV5-1 and J usage is TRBJ2-3, with D unresolved. There are 17 residues in the CDR3. V was clipped by 4 bases and J by 0 bases, with 18 bases between them. The germline gives CDR1 SGHRS, CDR2 YFSETQ.

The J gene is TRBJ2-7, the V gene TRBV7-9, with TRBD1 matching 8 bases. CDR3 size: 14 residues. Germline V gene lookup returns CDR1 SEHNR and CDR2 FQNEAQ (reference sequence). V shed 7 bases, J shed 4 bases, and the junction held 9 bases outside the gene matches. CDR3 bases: TGTGCCAGCAAGGCCGGGACAGGCTCGTACGAGCAGTACTTC. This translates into CASKAGTGSYEQYF.

CDR3 coding DNA: TGTGCCAGTAGTATAGGTAGCCGGGGAACCAATCAGCCCCAGCATTTT. As protein: CASSIGSRGTNQPQHF. The rearrangement joins TRBV19 to TRBJ1-5, with D unclear. This CDR3 has 16 amino acids. V was cut by 1 base and J by 3 bases, with 13 bases left in between. The germline CDR1 and CDR2 sequences are LNHDA and SQIVND (reference sequence).

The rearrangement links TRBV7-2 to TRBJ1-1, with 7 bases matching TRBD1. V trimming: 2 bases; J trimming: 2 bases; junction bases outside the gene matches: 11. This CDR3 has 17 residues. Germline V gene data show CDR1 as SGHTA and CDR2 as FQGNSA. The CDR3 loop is CASSLTANRGHNTEAFF. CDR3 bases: TGTGCCAGCAGCTTAACCGCGAACAGGGGTCATAACACTGAAGCTTTCTTT.